This T cell receptor beta chain originates from a study of T cell repertoires in cytomegalovirus infection. Across the whole study: CMV epitopes used comprised recently identified HLA-C-restricted ones and well-studied HLA-B-restricted ones. Both a matching HLA type and CMV infection were indicated by public TCR beta signatures. General observations from the study: The ex vivo response showed dominance by HLA-C-restricted CMV-specific TCR beta clonotypes.

TCRdb used MiXCR to reprocess the reads, holding one entry per CDR3 protein. The sample carries approximately 220,000 distinct CDR3 sequences, 35% to 45% recorded once. This clonotype was detected only a few times. No antigen is known for it. The V gene's germline CDR1 is SEHNR and CDR2 FQNEAQ (reference sequence). The CDR3 is 16 residues long. The J segment lost 7 bases and the V segment lost 5 bases, leaving 13 bases of the junction unmatched. V and J are TRBV7-9 and TRBJ2-2; 7 bases fit TRBD2. The sequence was obtained from a human donor in good health (CMV status not recorded). Some clones in this sample may be carry-over from other donors' samples. The material was CD8+ T cells from cultured PBMCs, obtained from culture after CMV antigen stimulation. The CDR3 region is CASSPPRAGVVGELFF. Here the CDR3 DNA reads TGTGCCAGCAGCCCCCCCCGGGCGGGAGTGGTCGGGGAGCTGTTTTTT.